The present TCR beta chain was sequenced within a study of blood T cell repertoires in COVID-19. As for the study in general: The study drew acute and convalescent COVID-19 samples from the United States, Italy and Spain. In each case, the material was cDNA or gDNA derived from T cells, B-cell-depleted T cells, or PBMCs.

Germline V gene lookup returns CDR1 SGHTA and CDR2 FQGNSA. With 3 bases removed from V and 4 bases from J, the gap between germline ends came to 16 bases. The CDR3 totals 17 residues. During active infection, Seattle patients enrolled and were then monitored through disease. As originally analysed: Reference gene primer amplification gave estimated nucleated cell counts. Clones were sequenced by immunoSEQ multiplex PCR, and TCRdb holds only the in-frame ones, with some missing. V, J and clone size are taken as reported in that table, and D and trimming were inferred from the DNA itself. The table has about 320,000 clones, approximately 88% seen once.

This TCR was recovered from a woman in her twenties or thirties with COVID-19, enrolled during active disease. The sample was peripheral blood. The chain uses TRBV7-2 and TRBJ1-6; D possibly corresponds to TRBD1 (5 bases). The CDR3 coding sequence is TGTGCCAGCAGCTTGGATAACCCAGGGTCGTATAATTCACCCCTCCACTTT. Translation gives CASSLDNPGSYNSPLHF.